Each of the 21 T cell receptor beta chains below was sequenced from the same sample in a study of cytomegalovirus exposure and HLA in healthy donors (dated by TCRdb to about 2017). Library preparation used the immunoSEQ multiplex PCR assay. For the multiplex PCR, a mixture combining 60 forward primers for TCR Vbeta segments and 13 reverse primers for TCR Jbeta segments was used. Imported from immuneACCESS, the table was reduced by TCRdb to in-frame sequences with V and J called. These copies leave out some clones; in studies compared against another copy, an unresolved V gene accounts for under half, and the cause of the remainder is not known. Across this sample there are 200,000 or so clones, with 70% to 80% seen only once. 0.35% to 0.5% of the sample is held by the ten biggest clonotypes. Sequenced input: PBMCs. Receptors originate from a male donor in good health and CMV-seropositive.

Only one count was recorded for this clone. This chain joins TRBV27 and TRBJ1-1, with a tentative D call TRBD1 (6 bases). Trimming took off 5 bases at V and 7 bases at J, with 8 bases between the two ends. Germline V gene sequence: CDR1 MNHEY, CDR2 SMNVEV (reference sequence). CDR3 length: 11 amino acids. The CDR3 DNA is TGTGCCAGCAGTACGACAGGTGAAGCTTTCTTT. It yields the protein CASSTTGEAFF.

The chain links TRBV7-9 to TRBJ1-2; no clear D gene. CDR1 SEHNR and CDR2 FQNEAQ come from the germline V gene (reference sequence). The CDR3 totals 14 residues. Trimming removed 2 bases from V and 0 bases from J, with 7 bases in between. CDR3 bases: TGTGCCAGCAGCTTAAAAGCTGCTAACTATGGCTACACCTTC. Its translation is CASSLKAANYGYTF.

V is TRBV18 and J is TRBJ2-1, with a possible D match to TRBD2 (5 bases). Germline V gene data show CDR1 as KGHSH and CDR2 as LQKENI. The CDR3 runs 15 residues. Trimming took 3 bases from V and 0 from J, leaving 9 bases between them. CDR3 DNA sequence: TGTGCCAGCTCACCGTCCACTAGCTCCTACAATGAGCAGTTCTTC. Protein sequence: CASSPSTSSYNEQFF.

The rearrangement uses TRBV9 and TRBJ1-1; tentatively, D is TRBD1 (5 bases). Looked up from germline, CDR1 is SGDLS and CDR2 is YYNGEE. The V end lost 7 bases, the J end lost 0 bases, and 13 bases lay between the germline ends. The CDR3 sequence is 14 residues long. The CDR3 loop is CASGPTTVNTEAFF. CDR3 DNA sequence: TGTGCCAGCGGACCAACGACAGTGAACACTGAAGCTTTCTTT.

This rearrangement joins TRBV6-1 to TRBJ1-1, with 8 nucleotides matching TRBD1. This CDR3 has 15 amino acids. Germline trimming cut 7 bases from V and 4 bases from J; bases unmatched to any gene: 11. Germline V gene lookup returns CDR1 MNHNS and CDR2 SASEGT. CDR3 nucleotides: TGTGCCAGCACCAGAAATGGACAGGGCGTCACTGAAGCTTTCTTT. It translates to CASTRNGQGVTEAFF.

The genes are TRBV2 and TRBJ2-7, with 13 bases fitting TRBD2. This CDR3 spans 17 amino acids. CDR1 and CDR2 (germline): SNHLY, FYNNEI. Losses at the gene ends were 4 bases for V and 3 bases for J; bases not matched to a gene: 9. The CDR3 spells CASSVLAGGAMGYEQYF. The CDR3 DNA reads TGTGCCAGCAGTGTACTAGCGGGAGGGGCAATGGGCTACGAGCAGTACTTC.

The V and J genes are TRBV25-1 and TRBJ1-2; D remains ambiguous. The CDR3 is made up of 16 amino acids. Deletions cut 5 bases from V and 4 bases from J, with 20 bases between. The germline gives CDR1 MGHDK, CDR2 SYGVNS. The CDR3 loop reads CASSPSRQSTLYGYTF. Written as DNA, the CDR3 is TGTGCCAGCAGTCCTTCTAGGCAGTCGACCCTCTATGGCTACACCTTC.

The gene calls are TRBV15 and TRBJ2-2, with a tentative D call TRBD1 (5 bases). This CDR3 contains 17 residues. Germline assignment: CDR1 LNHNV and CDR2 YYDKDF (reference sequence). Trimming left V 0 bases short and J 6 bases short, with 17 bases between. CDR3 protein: CATSRDISGIGAGELFF. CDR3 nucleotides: TGTGCCACCAGCAGAGATATTTCAGGCATAGGGGCCGGGGAGCTGTTTTTT.

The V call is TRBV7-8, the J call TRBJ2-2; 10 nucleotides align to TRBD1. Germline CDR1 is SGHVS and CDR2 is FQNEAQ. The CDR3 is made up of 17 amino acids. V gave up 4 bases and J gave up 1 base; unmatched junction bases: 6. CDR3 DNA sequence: TGTGCCAGCAGCTACCTACGGGACAGGGGGAACACCGGGGAGCTGTTTTTT. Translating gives CASSYLRDRGNTGELFF.

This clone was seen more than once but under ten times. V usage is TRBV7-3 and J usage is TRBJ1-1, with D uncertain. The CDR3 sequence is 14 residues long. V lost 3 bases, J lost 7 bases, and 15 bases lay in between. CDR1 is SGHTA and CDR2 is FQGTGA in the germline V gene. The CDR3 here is CASSFNSKGSEAFF. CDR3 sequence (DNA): TGTGCCAGCAGCTTTAACAGCAAAGGCAGTGAAGCTTTCTTT.

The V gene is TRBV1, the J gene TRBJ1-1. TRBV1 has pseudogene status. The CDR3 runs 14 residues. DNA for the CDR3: TGCACCAGCAGCCAAAATCCTTCGGGGACTGAAGCTTTCTTT. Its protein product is CTSSQNPSGTEAFF.

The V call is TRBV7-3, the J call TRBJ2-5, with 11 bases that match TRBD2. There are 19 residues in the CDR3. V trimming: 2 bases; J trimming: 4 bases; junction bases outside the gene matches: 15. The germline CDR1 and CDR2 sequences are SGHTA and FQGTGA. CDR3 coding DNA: TGTGCCAGCAGCTTATATCCGGGGACTAGCGGTTCGGAGGGAGAGACCCAGTACTTC. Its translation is CASSLYPGTSGSEGETQYF.

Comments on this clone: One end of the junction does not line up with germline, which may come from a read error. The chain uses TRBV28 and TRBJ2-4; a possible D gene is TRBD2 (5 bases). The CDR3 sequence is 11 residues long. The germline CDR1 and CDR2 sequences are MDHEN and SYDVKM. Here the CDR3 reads CASSDAGMNSF. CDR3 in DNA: TGTGCCAGCAGTGACGCCGGGATGAATTCCTTC.

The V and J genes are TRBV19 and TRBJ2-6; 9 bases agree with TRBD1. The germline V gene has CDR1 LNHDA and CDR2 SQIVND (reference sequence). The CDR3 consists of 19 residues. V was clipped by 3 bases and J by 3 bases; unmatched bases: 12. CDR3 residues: CASSIPREQGAYGANVLTF. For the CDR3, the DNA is TGTGCCAGTAGTATCCCGCGGGAACAGGGGGCGTATGGGGCCAACGTCCTGACTTTC.

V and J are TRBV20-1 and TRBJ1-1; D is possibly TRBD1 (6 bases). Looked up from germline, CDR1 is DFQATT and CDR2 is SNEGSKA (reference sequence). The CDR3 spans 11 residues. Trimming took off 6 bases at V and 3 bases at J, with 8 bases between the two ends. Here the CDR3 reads CSAAGDTEAFF. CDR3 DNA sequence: TGCAGTGCGGCAGGGGACACTGAAGCTTTCTTT.

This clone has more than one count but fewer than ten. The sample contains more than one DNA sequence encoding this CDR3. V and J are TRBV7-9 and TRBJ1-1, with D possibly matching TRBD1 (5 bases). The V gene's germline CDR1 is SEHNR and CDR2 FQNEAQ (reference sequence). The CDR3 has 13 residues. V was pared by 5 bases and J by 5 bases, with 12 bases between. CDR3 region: CASSLSGGTEAFF. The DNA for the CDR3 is TGTGCCAGCAGCCTATCTGGGGGGACTGAAGCTTTCTTT.

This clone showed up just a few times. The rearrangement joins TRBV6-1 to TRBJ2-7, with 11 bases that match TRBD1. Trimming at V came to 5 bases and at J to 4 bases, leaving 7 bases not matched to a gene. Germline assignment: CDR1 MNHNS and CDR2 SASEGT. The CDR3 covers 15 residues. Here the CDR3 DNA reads TGTGCCAGCAGTAGGGACAGGGGGGCATTTTACGAGCAGTACTTC. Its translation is CASSRDRGAFYEQYF.

The CDR3 DNA is TGCGCCAGCAGCCAAGGGACTACAAACCACGAGCAGTACTTC. It translates to CASSQGTTNHEQYF. The gene calls are TRBV4-3 and TRBJ2-7; D is possibly TRBD2 (6 bases). In germline, CDR1 is LGHNA, CDR2 YSLEER. The CDR3 loop spans 14 amino acids. Trimming removed 1 base at V and 5 bases at J, with 12 bases between.

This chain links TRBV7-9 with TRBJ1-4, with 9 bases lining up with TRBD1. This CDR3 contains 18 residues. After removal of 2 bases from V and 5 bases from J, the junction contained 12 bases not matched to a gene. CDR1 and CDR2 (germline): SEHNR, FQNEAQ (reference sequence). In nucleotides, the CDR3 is TGTGCCAGCAGCTTAACTGGGAAATCGGGGACAGGGAATGAAAAACTGTTTTTT. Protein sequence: CASSLTGKSGTGNEKLFF.

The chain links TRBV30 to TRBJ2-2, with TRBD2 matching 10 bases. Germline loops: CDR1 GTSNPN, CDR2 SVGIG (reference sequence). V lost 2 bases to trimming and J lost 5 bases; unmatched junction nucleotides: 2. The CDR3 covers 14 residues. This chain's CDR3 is CAWSSSGRTGELFF. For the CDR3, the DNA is TGTGCCTGGAGTTCTAGCGGGAGAACCGGGGAGCTGTTTTTT.

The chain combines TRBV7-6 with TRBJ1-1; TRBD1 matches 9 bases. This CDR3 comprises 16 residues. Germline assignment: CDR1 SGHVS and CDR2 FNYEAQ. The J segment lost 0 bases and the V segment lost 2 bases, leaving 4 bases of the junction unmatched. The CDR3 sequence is CASSLSGQGLNTEAFF. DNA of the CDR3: TGTGCCAGCAGCTTATCGGGACAGGGATTGAACACTGAAGCTTTCTTT.